This T cell receptor beta chain was recorded in a study of cytomegalovirus exposure and HLA in healthy donors. This clone occurred once. Its antigen is undetermined. The primer mix had 60 Vbeta and 13 Jbeta primers. Clones were read by immunoSEQ multiplex PCR, and TCRdb kept only the in-frame ones, dropping some. The sample comprises about 160,000 clones, more than 80% of which are singletons, and 1.5% to 2% rests with the top ten. Findings of the study overall: It was likely that a cluster of highly shared sequence variants was a sequencing artifact.

The source of this sequence is a woman younger than 30 in good health and CMV-seronegative. The sequencing input was PBMCs.

The CDR3 DNA follows: TGTGCCAGCAGTGAATCAGGTCAATACGAGCAGTACTTC. It yields the protein CASSESGQYEQYF. The gene calls are TRBV6-1 and TRBJ2-7; no definite D call. This CDR3 contains 13 residues. Deletions cut 2 bases from V and 4 bases from J, with 9 bases between. Germline lookup yields CDR1 MNHNS and CDR2 SASEGT.